This TCR beta chain was sequenced in a study of PD-1 blockade in classical Hodgkin lymphoma. Broader study findings: The authors have not defined what causes the repertoire differences, possibly disease activity or prior therapy. Diminished baseline TCR diversity has been reported in newly diagnosed patients relative to healthy donors.

The time point denotes: cycle 4 day 1 (C4D1), after less than 7 weeks of nivolumab. Every one of the patients relapsed after autologous stem cell transplantation (brentuximab vedotin exposure was variable). Notes on this clone: What it binds is unknown.

CDR3 length: 13 residues. The protocol was immunoSEQ multiplex PCR, while the TCRdb copy is restricted to in-frame clones and leaves out a portion. The sample has about 23,000 clones, 88% seen once. This receptor was identified in a human donor with classical Hodgkin lymphoma. The chain uses TRBV7-5 and TRBJ2-1. TRBV7-5 is designated a pseudogene. The input for sequencing was peripheral blood mononuclear cells (PBMCs), taken before the fourth cycle of nivolumab. In nucleotides, the CDR3 is TGTGTCACCGAGTGGAACTCCTACAATGAGCAGTTCTTC. Translated: CVTEWNSYNEQFF.